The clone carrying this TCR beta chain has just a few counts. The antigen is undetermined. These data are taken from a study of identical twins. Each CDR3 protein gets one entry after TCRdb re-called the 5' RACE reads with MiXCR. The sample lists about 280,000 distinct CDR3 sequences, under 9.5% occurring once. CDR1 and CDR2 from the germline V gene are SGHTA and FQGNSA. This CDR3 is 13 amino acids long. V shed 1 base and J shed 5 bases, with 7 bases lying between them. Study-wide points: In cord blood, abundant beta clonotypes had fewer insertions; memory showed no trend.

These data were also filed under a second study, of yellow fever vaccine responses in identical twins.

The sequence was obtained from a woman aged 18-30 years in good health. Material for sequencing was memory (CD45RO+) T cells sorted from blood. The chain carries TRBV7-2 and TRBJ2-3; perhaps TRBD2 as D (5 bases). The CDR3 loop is CASSLVGRDTQYF. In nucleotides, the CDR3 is TGTGCCAGCAGCTTAGTAGGGAGAGATACGCAGTATTTT.